This record concerns one T cell receptor (beta chain) sequence. Its specificity is not known. CDR1 is MNHEY and CDR2 is SMNVEV in the germline V gene (reference sequence). With 0 bases clipped from V and 3 bases from J, the junction kept 10 bases outside the gene matches. The CDR3 is made up of 18 amino acids. The data were taken from a study of cytomegalovirus exposure and HLA in healthy donors. Whole-study results and caveats: Most of the CMV-associated TCR beta chains (in a later analysis) appeared to be HLA-restricted. Beyond CMV serostatus, there was no information to go on about immune exposure.

The PCR used 60 Vbeta and 13 Jbeta primers. Sequencing was performed with immunoSEQ multiplex PCR; in TCRdb, only in-frame clones are kept and a portion is missing. The sample consists of about 160,000 clones, roughly three quarters of them appearing once. This TCR came from a young man in good health and CMV-seropositive. Source material: PBMCs. The V and J genes are TRBV27 and TRBJ2-1, with TRBD2 matching over 8 bases. CDR3 coding DNA: TGTGCCAGCAGTTTATCAGAACTCAAGCGGGGGCACTACAATGAGCAGTTCTTC. It specifies CASSLSELKRGHYNEQFF.